The 25 T cell receptor beta chains in this list originate from one sample, sequenced in a study of T cell responses to AZD1222 COVID-19 vaccine. TCRdb's copy holds only in-frame clones and misses some; the assay was immunoSEQ multiplex PCR. The data show about 130,000 clones, with 84% seen just once and approximately 4% held by the top ten. Sequencing used peripheral blood, obtained on day 0 of AZD1222 vaccination. The receptors stem from an adult in good health.

The chain uses TRBV5-4 and TRBJ1-2; D is undetermined. From germline, CDR1 is SGHNT and CDR2 YYREEE (reference sequence). V gave up 0 bases and J gave up 2 bases, with 8 bases separating them. The CDR3 is made up of 14 amino acids. CDR3 in DNA: TGTGCCAGCAGCTTGGAGGGAGTCAACTATGGCTACACCTTC. Amino acid sequence: CASSLEGVNYGYTF.

The chain is built from TRBV6-1 and TRBJ1-5; D might be TRBD1 (5 bases). Germline V gives CDR1 MNHNS, CDR2 SASEGT. Trimming took off 3 bases at V and 7 bases at J, with 16 bases between the two ends. The CDR3 length is 15 residues. CDR3 DNA: TGTGCCAGCAGTGAGGGTTCCCGGGGGAACCAGCCCCAGCATTTT. Protein sequence: CASSEGSRGNQPQHF.

In this sample, this clone turned up once. CDR3 protein: CASSLEPSNEQFF. DNA of the CDR3: TGTGCCAGCAGCTTAGAGCCTAGCAATGAGCAGTTCTTC. The rearrangement links TRBV11-2 to TRBJ2-1; D call uncertain. The V end lost 0 bases, the J end lost 6 bases, and 6 bases lay between the germline ends. The CDR3 has 13 residues. Germline loops: CDR1 SGHAT, CDR2 FQNNGV.

The chain combines TRBV11-3 with TRBJ1-1; D gene unclear. This CDR3 has 13 amino acids. The V gene's germline CDR1 is SGHNT and CDR2 YENEEA. Trimming left V 2 bases short and J 3 bases short, with 7 bases between. Here the CDR3 DNA reads TGTGCCAGCAGCTTAAACATCCACACTGAAGCTTTCTTT. Residues: CASSLNIHTEAFF.

The V call is TRBV5-1, the J call TRBJ2-1; perhaps D is TRBD1 or TRBD2 (6 bases each). The V gene's germline CDR1 is SGHRS and CDR2 YFSETQ. With 4 bases removed from V and 3 bases from J, the gap between germline ends came to 20 bases. This CDR3 is built from 17 residues. CDR3 nucleotide sequence: TGCGCCAGCAGCCTAACCACGGGGGCCGTACGCTACAATGAGCAGTTCTTC. Amino acids: CASSLTTGAVRYNEQFF.

The chain employs TRBV6-5 and TRBJ2-2; D is perhaps TRBD1 or TRBD2 (5 bases each). The V end lost 0 bases, the J end lost 7 bases, and 12 bases lay between the germline ends. The CDR3 is 15 amino acids. The germline CDR1 and CDR2 sequences are MNHEY and SVGAGI. The CDR3 nucleotides read TGTGCCAGCAGTTACTCGGGACCTCGTTTCGGGGAGCTGTTTTTT. Translation: CASSYSGPRFGELFF.

The gene calls are TRBV3-1 (or the pseudogene TRBV3-2) and TRBJ1-2; D is ambiguous. Between the trimmed V and J ends, which lost 1 base and 2 bases, there was a span of 11 bases. The CDR3 runs to 15 residues. Per germline, CDR1 LGHDT and CDR2 YNNKEL (reference sequence). CDR3 amino acids: CASSQGTTINYGYTF. The CDR3 bases are TGTGCCAGCAGCCAAGGGACCACCATCAACTATGGCTACACCTTC.

This rearrangement joins TRBV7-6 to TRBJ1-2; TRBD1 aligns across 7 bases. CDR1 and CDR2 from the germline V gene are SGHVS and FNYEAQ. The V and J ends lost 5 bases and 5 bases, in that order; junction bases with no gene match: 17. This CDR3 comprises 17 residues. Here the CDR3 DNA reads TGTGCCAGCAGCCCCTTCGGTGGCAGGGGGAGATCGTATGGCTACACCTTC. Translating gives CASSPFGGRGRSYGYTF.

The chain carries TRBV27 and TRBJ2-7; 11 bases line up with TRBD1. Trimming removed 4 bases from V and 5 bases from J; junction bases left unmatched: 4. CDR1 and CDR2 from the germline V gene are MNHEY and SMNVEV (reference sequence). The CDR3 is made up of 14 amino acids. The CDR3 is CASSSPGQGDEQYF. CDR3 coding DNA: TGTGCCAGCAGTTCGCCGGGACAGGGGGACGAGCAGTACTTC.

Here the CDR3 reads CATSPVTGENTGELFF. CDR3 coding DNA: TGCGCCACCTCGCCCGTGACAGGGGAGAACACCGGGGAGCTGTTTTTT. The J gene is TRBJ2-2, the V gene TRBV5-1, with 8 positions matching TRBD1. The trim removed 9 bases at V and 1 base at J, leaving 11 bases unmatched. Germline CDR1 reads SGHRS; CDR2 reads YFSETQ. The CDR3 loop spans 16 amino acids.

The CDR3 region is CASSQWGTGYEQYF. CDR3 nucleotides: TGTGCCAGCAGCCAATGGGGGACCGGATACGAGCAGTACTTC. The chain combines TRBV3-1 (or the pseudogene TRBV3-2) with TRBJ2-7, with D perhaps being TRBD1 or TRBD2 (5 bases each). This CDR3 region has 14 residues. CDR1 LGHDT and CDR2 YNNKEL come from the germline V gene (reference sequence). V was cut by 2 bases and J by 4 bases, with 12 bases left in between.

V is TRBV5-1 and J is TRBJ2-6, with D tentatively TRBD1 (5 bases). CDR1 SGHRS and CDR2 YFSETQ come from the germline V gene. V was trimmed by 1 base and J by 4 bases, leaving 9 bases between them. This CDR3 spans 15 amino acids. Here the CDR3 DNA reads TGCGCCAGCAGCTTGACAGGTACCGGGGCCAACGTCCTGACTTTC. This translates into CASSLTGTGANVLTF.

As concerns this clone: A read error may account for a junction end that differs from germline. V gene TRBV29-1 combines with J gene TRBJ1-1, with 11 positions matching TRBD1. CDR1 and CDR2 from the germline V gene are SQVTM and ANQGSEA. CDR3 length: 12 residues. CDR3 amino acids: CSVEGTGGGILF. For the CDR3, the DNA is TGCAGCGTTGAAGGGACAGGGGGCGGAATTCTCTTT.

CDR3 region: CASSIIGGDVGNQPQHF. In DNA, the CDR3 is TGTGCCAGTAGTATAATAGGAGGGGATGTTGGGAATCAGCCCCAGCATTTT. V gene TRBV19 combines with J gene TRBJ1-5; TRBD1 is a possible D gene (5 bases). This CDR3 spans 17 amino acids. CDR1 is LNHDA, CDR2 SQIVND, per germline (reference sequence). Trimming removed 2 bases at V and 4 bases at J, with 18 bases between.

The V gene is TRBV30, the J gene TRBJ2-7, with 9 bases fitting TRBD1. V shed 4 bases, J shed 9 bases, and the junction held 7 bases outside the gene matches. CDR1 is GTSNPN and CDR2 is SVGIG in the germline V gene (reference sequence). CDR3 length equals 12 residues. CDR3 sequence: CAWTRDRAGQYF. CDR3 sequence (DNA): TGTGCCTGGACCCGGGACAGGGCCGGGCAGTACTTC.

V usage is TRBV21-1 and J usage is TRBJ2-2; TRBD1, as called in the table, went unchecked against the DNA. TRBV21-1 is a known pseudogene. The CDR3 contains 18 residues. The CDR3: CASSKKGGVNTNTGELFF. CDR3 DNA sequence: TGTGCCAGCAGCAAAAAAGGGGGAGTGAACACGAACACCGGGGAGCTGTTTTTT.

The gene calls are TRBV28 and TRBJ2-6; 7 bases are a match to TRBD1. With V trimmed by 4 bases and J by 0 bases, 12 bases remained unmatched. The CDR3 covers 19 residues. Germline V lookup: CDR1 MDHEN, CDR2 SYDVKM. The CDR3 DNA reads TGTGCCAGCAGTTCTAACAAAAGGGGGCCCACCTCTGGGGCCAACGTCCTGACTTTC. Its protein product is CASSSNKRGPTSGANVLTF.

V gene TRBV28 combines with J gene TRBJ2-1, with 9 bases fitting TRBD2. The germline CDR1 and CDR2 sequences are MDHEN and SYDVKM. The CDR3 sequence is 12 residues long. J lost 6 bases, V lost 6 bases, and 0 bases had no gene match. This CDR3 is CASRRGGNEQFF. CDR3 nucleotide sequence: TGTGCCAGCAGGCGGGGGGGCAATGAGCAGTTCTTC. The whole variable domain, filled in from reference TRBV28 and TRBJ2-1, reads DVKVTQSSRYLVKRTGEKVFLECVQDMDHENMFWYRQDPGLGLRLIYFSYDVKMKEKGDIPEGYSVSREKKERFSLILESASTNQTSMYLCASRRGGNEQFFGPGTRLTVL.

CDR3 sequence (DNA): TGTGCCAGCAGCTCGAAGGCAGGCACTGAAGCTTTCTTT. This translates into CASSSKAGTEAFF. This chain joins TRBV5-6 and TRBJ1-1; D unclear. CDR1 and CDR2 (germline): SGHDT, YYEEEE. The CDR3 totals 13 residues. V lost 3 bases and J 4 bases, leaving 10 bases between the germline ends.

This clone has only a few counts. The chain recombines TRBV29-1 with TRBJ1-2; the D is unclear. The germline V gene has CDR1 SQVTM and CDR2 ANQGSEA. The CDR3 has 12 amino acids. The V gene lost 6 bases and the J gene lost 1 base, with 9 bases spanning the gap. The CDR3 sequence is CSVQLGNYGYTF. CDR3 coding DNA: TGCAGCGTGCAGTTGGGTAACTATGGCTACACCTTC.

This chain uses TRBV9 with TRBJ1-2; D may be TRBD1 (5 bases). Trimming cost V 4 bases and J 3 bases, with 16 bases left between them. Germline CDR1 SGDLS, CDR2 YYNGEE. The CDR3 runs to 15 residues. DNA for the CDR3: TGTGCCAGCAGCCGTGGGACGGCGGGGGACTATGGCTACACCTTC. This translates into CASSRGTAGDYGYTF.

This chain connects TRBV6-1 to TRBJ1-5, with D perhaps matching TRBD1 (5 bases). The ends were cut back, 2 bases at V and 4 bases at J, with 15 bases in the middle. The germline gives CDR1 MNHNS, CDR2 SASEGT. This CDR3 is 16 amino acids long. This CDR3 is CASSERVTGLNQPQHF. The DNA of the CDR3 is TGTGCCAGCAGTGAAAGGGTCACAGGACTAAATCAGCCCCAGCATTTT.

The rearrangement joins TRBV7-9 to TRBJ1-6; tentative D call: TRBD1 (6 bases). V was trimmed by 4 bases and J by 7 bases, leaving 17 bases between them. CDR3 length equals 16 residues. Germline V CDR1 and CDR2: SEHNR, FQNEAQ (reference sequence). CDR3 nucleotides: TGTGCCAGCAGCTCACTTCAGGGGAACAAAAATTCACCCCTCCACTTT. Encoded protein: CASSSLQGNKNSPLHF. Full variable domain (outside the CDR3, taken from reference TRBV7-9 and TRBJ1-6): DTGVSQNPRHKITKRGQNVTFRCDPISEHNRLYWYRQTLGQGPEFLTYFQNEAQLEKSRLLSDRFSAERPKGSFSTLEIQRTEQGDSAMYLCASSSLQGNKNSPLHFGNGTRLTVT.

The chain has TRBV6-6 and TRBJ1-1; 11 bases are a match to TRBD1. Germline V gene data show CDR1 as MNHNY and CDR2 as SVGAGI (reference sequence). The junction had 8 bases not matched to a gene; V was cut back by 6 bases and J by 2 bases. The length of the CDR3 is 16 residues. Written as DNA, the CDR3 is TGTGCCAGCAGGCAGGGTTGGACAGGGGGCAACACTGAAGCTTTCTTT. Protein sequence: CASRQGWTGGNTEAFF.

The rearrangement uses TRBV16 and TRBJ1-1, with D uncertain. Germline loops: CDR1 KGHSY, CDR2 FQNENV. This CDR3 has 16 amino acids. With 4 bases removed from V and 6 bases from J, the gap between germline ends came to 21 bases. The CDR3 bases are TGTGCCAGCAGCCCCGGGAAACGGGGTAGCGAATCTGAAGCTTTCTTT. This sequence encodes CASSPGKRGSESEAFF.